This note documents a single T cell receptor beta chain sequence. Its antigen is not identified. Next came a second PCR, run for about 6 to 12 cycles, which used a sample-barcoded 5' primer along with a J-beta primer mix. MiXCR was run by TCRdb on the 5' RACE reads, yielding one entry per CDR3 protein. The sample shows 850,000 to 1,000,000 distinct CDR3 sequences, roughly 51% of them seen only once. This record comes from a study of blood T cells in healthy people across ages. Study results and caveats: Researchers deemed the diversity estimates from one million T cells underestimates.

In germline, CDR1 is SGHTA, CDR2 FQGTGA. The length of the CDR3 is 15 residues. V lost 5 bases to trimming and J lost 2 bases; unmatched junction nucleotides: 8. This clonotype originated in a woman aged 60-70 years in good health. The V gene is TRBV7-3, the J gene TRBJ2-7, with TRBD1 matching over 8 bases. The sequenced material came from blood. CDR3 protein: CASSPRTGSPYEQYF. CDR3 sequence (DNA): TGTGCCAGCAGCCCCAGGACAGGGTCCCCCTACGAGCAGTACTTC.